This T cell receptor (beta chain) was observed in a study of blood T cell repertoires in COVID-19. Study information: Researchers got acute and convalescent COVID-19 samples from the United States, Italy and Spain.

This clone was observed a single time. The table came from immunoSEQ multiplex PCR; TCRdb's copy has only in-frame clones and leaves some out. Of just over 95,000 clones listed, 75% to 95% are singletons. Trimming at V came to 4 bases and at J to 6 bases, leaving 7 bases not matched to a gene. Germline V gene sequence: CDR1 SGDLS, CDR2 YYNGEE. The CDR3 has 14 amino acids. This chain links TRBV9 with TRBJ2-7, with TRBD2 matching 10 bases. The sequenced sample was peripheral blood. The receptor comes from a man aged 45-65 years with acute or convalescent COVID-19. Here the CDR3 reads CASSPTSGKAEQYF. The CDR3 coding sequence is TGTGCCAGCAGCCCCACTAGCGGGAAGGCCGAGCAGTACTTC.